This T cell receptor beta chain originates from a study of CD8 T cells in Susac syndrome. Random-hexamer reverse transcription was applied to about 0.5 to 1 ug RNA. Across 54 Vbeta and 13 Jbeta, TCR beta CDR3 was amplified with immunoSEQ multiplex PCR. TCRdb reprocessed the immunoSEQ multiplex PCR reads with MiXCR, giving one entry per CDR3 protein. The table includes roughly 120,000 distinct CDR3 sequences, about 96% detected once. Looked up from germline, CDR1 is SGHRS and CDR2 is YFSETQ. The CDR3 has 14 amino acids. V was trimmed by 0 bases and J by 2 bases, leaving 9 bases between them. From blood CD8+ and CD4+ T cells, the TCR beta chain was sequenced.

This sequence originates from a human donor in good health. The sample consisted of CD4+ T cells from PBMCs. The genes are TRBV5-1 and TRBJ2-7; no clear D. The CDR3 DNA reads TGCGCCAGCAGCTTGGGTGACCCCACCTACGAGCAGTACTTC. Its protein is CASSLGDPTYEQYF. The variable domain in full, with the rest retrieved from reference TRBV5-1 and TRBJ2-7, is KAGVTQTPRYLIKTRGQQVTLSCSPISGHRSVSWYQQTPGQGLQFLFEYFSETQRNKGNFPGRFSGRQFSNSRSEMNVSTLELGDSALYLCASSLGDPTYEQYFGPGTRLTVT.